The rows below give T cell receptor beta chains drawn from one sample of a study of identical twins. A single record per CDR3 protein comes from TCRdb applying MiXCR to the 5' RACE reads. The profile covers 650,000 to 800,000 distinct CDR3 sequences, with around 8.3% appearing a single time and 0.85% to 1% taken by the ten largest. The sample was also linked to a second study, of yellow fever vaccine responses in identical twins.

Sequencing input: PBMCs. The receptor source for this set is a woman under 30 in good health. Each CDR3 is given with its conserved first and last residue. D genes are given only for firm matches. A clone size is listed for some rows: how often the clone was seen (once, few, many), or a class if it is expanded.

V,size,D,J,DNA,CDR3
TRBV6-1,.,TRBD2,TRBJ2-1,TGTGCCAGCAGCCATACACGGTGGAGCGGGAGGAGCTCCTACAATGAGCAGTTCTTC,CASSHTRWSGRSSYNEQFF
TRBV20-1,many,TRBD2,TRBJ2-1,TGCAGTGCCCCCATAGCGGGAGGGGATGAGCAGTTCTTC,CSAPIAGGDEQFF
TRBV20-1,few,TRBD2,TRBJ2-1,TGCAGTGCCAGGACTAGCGGGAGGGCCAATGAGCAGTTCTTC,CSARTSGRANEQFF
TRBV24-1,many,.,TRBJ2-3,TGTGCCACCAGTGTGTCACAGGGCTACACAGATACGCAGTATTTT,CATSVSQGYTDTQYF
TRBV21-1,many,.,TRBJ2-3,TGTGCCAGCAGCAAAATAAGGGCAGGCAGGAGCGTACACCTAATCCCAGATACGCAGTATTTT,CASSKIRAGRSVHLIPDTQYF
TRBV7-9,.,.,TRBJ1-1,TGTGCCAGCAGCTTCCCGCCCCTCATGAACACTGAAGCTTTCTTT,CASSFPPLMNTEAFF
TRBV12-3/TRBV12-4,few,.,TRBJ1-5,TGTGCCAGCAGTTTGGGTAGCTTTAGCAATCAGCCCCAGCATTTT,CASSLGSFSNQPQHF
TRBV3-1,few,TRBD2,TRBJ2-7,TGTGCCAGCAGCCCGGGACTAGCGGGATATCACGAGCAGTACTTC,CASSPGLAGYHEQYF
TRBV12-5,few,.,TRBJ2-1,TGTGCTAGTGGTTTGATGGGGGGCAATGAGCAGTTCTTC,CASGLMGGNEQFF
TRBV29-1,many,.,TRBJ2-7,TGCAGCGTTTATGATAATGCCTACGAGCAGTACTTC,CSVYDNAYEQYF
TRBV7-2,many,.,TRBJ2-2,TGTGCCAGCAGCTCCCCGAACACCGGGGAGCTGTTTTTT,CASSSPNTGELFF
TRBV10-3,few,.,TRBJ1-5,TGTGCCATCAGTGAAGCTGGAAATCAGCCCCAGCATTTT,CAISEAGNQPQHF
TRBV7-9,few,.,TRBJ2-3,TGTGCCAGCAGCTTAAGTACCCATAGCACAGATACGCAGTATTTT,CASSLSTHSTDTQYF
TRBV30,.,TRBD1,TRBJ1-4,TGTGCCTGGAGTGTAAGAGGCCAGGGGGCAAAACTGTTTTTT,CAWSVRGQGAKLFF
TRBV20-1,many,.,TRBJ2-1,TGCAGTGCTAGTCCCAAGGGCAATGAGCAGTTCTTC,CSASPKGNEQFF